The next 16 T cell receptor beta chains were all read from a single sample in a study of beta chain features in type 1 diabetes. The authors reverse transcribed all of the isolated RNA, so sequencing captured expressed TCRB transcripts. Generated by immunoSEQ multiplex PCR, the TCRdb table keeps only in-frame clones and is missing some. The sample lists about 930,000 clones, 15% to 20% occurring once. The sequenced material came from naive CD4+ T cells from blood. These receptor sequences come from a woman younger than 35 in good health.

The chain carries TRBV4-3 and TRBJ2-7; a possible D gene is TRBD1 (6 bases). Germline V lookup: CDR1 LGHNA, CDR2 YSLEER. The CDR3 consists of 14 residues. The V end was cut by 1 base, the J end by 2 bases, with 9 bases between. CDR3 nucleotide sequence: TGCGCCAGCAGCCAAGCAGGGGACCCCTACGAGCAGTACTTC. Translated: CASSQAGDPYEQYF.

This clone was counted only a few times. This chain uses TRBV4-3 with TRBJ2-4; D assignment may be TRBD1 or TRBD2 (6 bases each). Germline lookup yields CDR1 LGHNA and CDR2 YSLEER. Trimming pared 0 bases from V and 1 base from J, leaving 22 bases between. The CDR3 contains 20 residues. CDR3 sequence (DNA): TGCGCCAGCAGCCAAGATTTCACGGGGGCGCTGATTGGGGCCAAAAACATTCAGTACTTC. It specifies CASSQDFTGALIGAKNIQYF.

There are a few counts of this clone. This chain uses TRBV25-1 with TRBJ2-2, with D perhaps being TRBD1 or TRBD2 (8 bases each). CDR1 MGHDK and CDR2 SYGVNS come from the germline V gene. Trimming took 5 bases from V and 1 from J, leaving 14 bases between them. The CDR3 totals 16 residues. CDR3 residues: CASSISGTGNTGELFF. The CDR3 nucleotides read TGTGCCAGCAGTATTAGCGGGACAGGGAACACCGGGGAGCTGTTTTTT.

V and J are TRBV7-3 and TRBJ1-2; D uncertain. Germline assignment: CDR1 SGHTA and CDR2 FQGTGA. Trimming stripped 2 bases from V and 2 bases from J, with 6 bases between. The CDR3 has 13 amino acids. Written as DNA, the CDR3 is TGTGCCAGCAGCTTAGACAAGAACTATGGCTACACCTTC. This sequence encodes CASSLDKNYGYTF.

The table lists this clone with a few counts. In DNA, the CDR3 is TGTGCCAGCAGCTTCAGTGGGGGAGGTCGGCCAGATACGCAGTATTTT. Its translation: CASSFSGGGRPDTQYF. V gene TRBV7-9 combines with J gene TRBJ2-3; D might be TRBD2 (6 bases). Germline values: CDR1 SEHNR, CDR2 FQNEAQ (reference sequence). V lost 3 bases and J lost 4, with 17 bases in between. CDR3 length equals 16 residues.

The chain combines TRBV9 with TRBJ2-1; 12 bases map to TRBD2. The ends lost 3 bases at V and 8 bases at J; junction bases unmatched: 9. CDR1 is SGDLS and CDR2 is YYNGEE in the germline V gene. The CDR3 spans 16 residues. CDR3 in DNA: TGTGCCAGCAGCGGACCTAGCGGGAGGGCCTTGGATGAGCAGTTCTTC. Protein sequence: CASSGPSGRALDEQFF.

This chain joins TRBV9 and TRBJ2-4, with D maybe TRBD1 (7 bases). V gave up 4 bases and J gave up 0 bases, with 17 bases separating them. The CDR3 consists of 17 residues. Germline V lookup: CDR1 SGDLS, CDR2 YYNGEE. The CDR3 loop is CASSRRGDRVAKNIQYF. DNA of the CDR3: TGTGCCAGCAGCAGGAGGGGGGACAGAGTAGCCAAAAACATTCAGTACTTC.

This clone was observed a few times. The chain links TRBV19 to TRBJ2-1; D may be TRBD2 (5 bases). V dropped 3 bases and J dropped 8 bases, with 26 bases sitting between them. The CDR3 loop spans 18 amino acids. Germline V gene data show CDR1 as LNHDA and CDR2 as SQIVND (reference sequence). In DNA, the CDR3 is TGTGCCAGTAGTATGCGTTTTCGGGATGAGGGTATCAGCGATGAGCAGTTCTTC. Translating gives CASSMRFRDEGISDEQFF.

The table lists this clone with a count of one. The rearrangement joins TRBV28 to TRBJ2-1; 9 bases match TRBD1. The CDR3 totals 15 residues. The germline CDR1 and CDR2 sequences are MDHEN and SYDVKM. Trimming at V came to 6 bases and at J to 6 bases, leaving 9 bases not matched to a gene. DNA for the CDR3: TGTGCCAGCAGGGACAGGGGAGTATATCCCAATGAGCAGTTCTTC. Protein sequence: CASRDRGVYPNEQFF.

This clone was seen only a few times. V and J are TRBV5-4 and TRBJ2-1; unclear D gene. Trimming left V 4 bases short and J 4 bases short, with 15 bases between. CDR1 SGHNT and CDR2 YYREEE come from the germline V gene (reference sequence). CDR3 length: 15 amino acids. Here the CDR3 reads CASSIRLPGYNEQFF. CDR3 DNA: TGTGCCAGCAGCATCCGACTTCCCGGATACAATGAGCAGTTCTTC.

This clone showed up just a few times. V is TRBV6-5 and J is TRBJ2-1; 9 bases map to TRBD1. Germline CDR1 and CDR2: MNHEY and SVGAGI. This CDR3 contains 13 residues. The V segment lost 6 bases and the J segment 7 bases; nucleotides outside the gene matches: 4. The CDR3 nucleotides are TGTGCCAGCAGACAGACAGGGGGAAATGAGCAGTTCTTC. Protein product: CASRQTGGNEQFF.

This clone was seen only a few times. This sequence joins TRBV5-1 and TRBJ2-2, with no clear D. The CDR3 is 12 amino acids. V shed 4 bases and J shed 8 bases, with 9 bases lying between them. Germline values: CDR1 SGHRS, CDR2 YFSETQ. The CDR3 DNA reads TGCGCCAGCAGCCCCAGCCGGGGGGAGCTGTTTTTT. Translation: CASSPSRGELFF.

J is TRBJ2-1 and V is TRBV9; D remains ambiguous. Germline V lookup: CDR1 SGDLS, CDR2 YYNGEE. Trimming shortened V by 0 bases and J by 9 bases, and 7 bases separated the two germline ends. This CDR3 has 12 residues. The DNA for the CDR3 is TGTGCCAGCAGCGTAGAACAGTCTGAGCAGTTCTTC. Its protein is CASSVEQSEQFF. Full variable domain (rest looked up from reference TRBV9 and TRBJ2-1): DSGVTQTPKHLITATGQRVTLRCSPRSGDLSVYWYQQSLDQGLQFLIQYYNGEERAKGNILERFSAQQFPDLHSELNLSSLELGDSALYFCASSVEQSEQFFGPGTRLTVL.

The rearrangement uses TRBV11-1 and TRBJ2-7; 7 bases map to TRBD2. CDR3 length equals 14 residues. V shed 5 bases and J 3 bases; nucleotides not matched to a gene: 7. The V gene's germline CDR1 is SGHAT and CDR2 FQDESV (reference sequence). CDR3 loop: CASSPGGLYYEQYF. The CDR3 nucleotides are TGTGCCAGCAGCCCCGGGGGACTATACTACGAGCAGTACTTC.

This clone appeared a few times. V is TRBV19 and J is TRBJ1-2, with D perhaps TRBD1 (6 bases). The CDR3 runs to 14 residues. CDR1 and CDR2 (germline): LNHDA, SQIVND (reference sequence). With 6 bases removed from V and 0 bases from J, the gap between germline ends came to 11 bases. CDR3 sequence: CASRRDTANYGYTF. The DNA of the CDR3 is TGTGCCAGTAGGAGGGACACCGCTAACTATGGCTACACCTTC.

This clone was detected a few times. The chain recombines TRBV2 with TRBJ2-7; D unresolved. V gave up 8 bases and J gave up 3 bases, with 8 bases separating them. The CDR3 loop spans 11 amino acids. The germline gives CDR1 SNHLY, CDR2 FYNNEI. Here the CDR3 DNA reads TGTGCCAGCCGGGTTTACTACGAGCAGTACTTC. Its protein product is CASRVYYEQYF.